The rows below give T cell receptor beta chains drawn from one sample of a study of Tregs in tolerant kidney transplant recipients. The data were produced by immunoSEQ multiplex PCR, yet TCRdb's version contains in-frame clones alone and is incomplete. This sample has roughly 16,000 clones, with around 80% found just once. Sequencing was performed on Tregs from blood, taken before the transplant. These receptors came from a human donor who received a combined kidney and bone marrow transplant. The CDR3 runs from the conserved cysteine through the conserved F or W. The order of the fields is J gene, V gene, clone size, D gene, CDR3 protein, CDR3 DNA. A D gene is named only where the DNA matches it firmly. The size entry is marked missing in some rows and otherwise reads once, few, many or a size class.

>TRBJ2-5|TRBV5-1|NA|NA
CASSLSQGGETQYF
TGCGCCAGCAGCTTGTCACAGGGTGGGGAGACCCAGTACTTC
>TRBJ2-7|TRBV13|few|NA
CASSLGAGGRRPYEQYF
TGTGCCAGCAGCTTAGGGGCGGGTGGGCGCCGTCCCTACGAGCAGTACTTC
>TRBJ1-5|TRBV19|NA|NA
CASSIEVPGANQPQHF
TGTGCCAGTAGTATAGAGGTCCCAGGGGCCAATCAGCCCCAGCATTTT
>TRBJ1-5|TRBV19|NA|NA
CASSSWGDSNQPQHF
TGTGCCAGTAGTAGTTGGGGGGATAGCAATCAGCCCCAGCATTTT
>TRBJ2-7|TRBV2|NA|NA
CASMTAGPPSEQYF
TGTGCCAGCATGACGGCAGGGCCCCCCTCCGAGCAGTACTTC
>TRBJ1-1|TRBV4-1|NA|NA
CASSQVQGKTNTEAFF
TGCGCCAGCAGCCAAGTACAGGGTAAGACGAACACTGAAGCTTTCTTT
>TRBJ1-4|TRBV6-6|once|TRBD1
CASRRDSLNEKLFF
TGTGCCAGCAGACGGGACAGCTTAAATGAAAAACTGTTTTTT
>TRBJ2-5|TRBV7-2|NA|NA
CASSLTDRIQETQYF
TGTGCCAGCAGTTTGACTGACAGGATACAAGAGACCCAGTACTTC
>TRBJ1-5|TRBV28|few|TRBD1
CASSSRTGNGQPQHF
TGTGCCAGCAGTTCACGGACAGGGAATGGGCAGCCCCAGCATTTT
>TRBJ2-1|TRBV7-2|NA|NA
CASSLPGYEQFF
TGTGCCAGCAGCTTACCGGGGTATGAGCAGTTCTTC
>TRBJ2-5|TRBV5-4|NA|TRBD2
CASSPGGTAGVQETQYF
TGTGCCAGCAGCCCTGGCGGCACAGCGGGGGTCCAAGAGACCCAGTACTTC
>TRBJ2-7|TRBV11-3|NA|NA
CASSFGNSYEQYF
TGTGCCAGCAGCTTCGGTAACTCCTACGAGCAGTACTTC
>TRBJ2-5|TRBV18|NA|NA
CASSPKDNQETQYF
TGTGCCAGCTCACCAAAGGACAACCAAGAGACCCAGTACTTC
>TRBJ2-7|TRBV6-1|NA|NA
CASRTGPYEQYF
TGTGCCAGCAGAACAGGGCCCTACGAGCAGTACTTC
>TRBJ1-1|TRBV19|NA|NA
CASSISSGSTEAFF
TGTGCCAGTAGTATATCTTCAGGGTCGACTGAAGCTTTCTTT
>TRBJ1-2|TRBV14|NA|NA
CASSQKPSVGYTF
TGTGCCAGCAGCCAAAAACCCAGTGTTGGCTACACCTTC
>TRBJ2-1|TRBV21-1|NA|NA
CASTSNEQFF
TGTGCCAGCACCTCCAATGAGCAGTTCTTC
>TRBJ2-1|TRBV28|NA|NA
CASREGARYNEQFF
TGTGCCAGCAGGGAGGGGGCGAGGTACAATGAGCAGTTCTTC
>TRBJ1-1|TRBV7-9|NA|NA
CASSLRLNEAFF
TGTGCCAGCAGCTTACGACTCAATGAAGCTTTCTTT
>TRBJ1-5|TRBV10-2|NA|TRBD1
CATLAGTGASNQPQHF
TGCGCCACACTGGCCGGGACAGGGGCCAGCAATCAGCCCCAGCATTTT
>TRBJ1-4|TRBV5-5|NA|NA
CASTPWGGARGEKLFF
TGTGCCAGCACCCCTTGGGGGGGGGCGCGGGGTGAAAAACTGTTTTTT
>TRBJ2-1|TRBV9|NA|NA
CASSDWSPTGDNEQFF
TGTGCCAGCAGCGATTGGTCCCCCACGGGGGACAATGAGCAGTTCTTC
>TRBJ1-2|TRBV7-9|few|TRBD1
CASSPSRTGANYGYTF
TGTGCCAGCAGCCCCTCTCGGACAGGAGCTAACTATGGCTACACCTTC
>TRBJ1-2|TRBV7-9|NA|NA
CASPSGPGQQHYGYTF
TGTGCCAGCCCGTCTGGACCGGGACAACAGCACTATGGCTACACCTTC
>TRBJ2-5|TRBV29-1|NA|TRBD2
CSANGGGRSLQETQYF
TGCAGCGCCAACGGGGGGGGCCGCTCCCTACAAGAGACCCAGTACTTC
>TRBJ2-7|TRBV18|once|NA
CASSLRGLAEASYEQYF
TGTGCCAGCTCACTCAGGGGTCTGGCGGAGGCATCCTACGAGCAGTACTTC
>TRBJ1-5|TRBV2|few|NA
CASSRSSQPQHF
TGTGCCAGCAGCCGGAGTAGCCAGCCCCAGCATTTT
>TRBJ1-1|TRBV5-5|NA|NA
CASSLIERRSYTEAFF
TGTGCCAGCAGCTTGATCGAACGGCGGTCTTACACTGAAGCTTTCTTT
>TRBJ2-3|TRBV15|NA|TRBD2
CATSRDLLAGGSSTDTQYF
TGTGCCACCAGCAGAGATCTACTAGCGGGGGGTTCTAGCACAGATACGCAGTATTTT
>TRBJ2-2|TRBV7-7|few|NA
CASSPGHYTGELFF
TGTGCCAGCAGCCCGGGTCATTACACCGGGGAGCTGTTTTTT
>TRBJ2-1|TRBV27|NA|TRBD2
CASSAPGLAGREEQFF
TGTGCCAGCAGCGCCCCCGGACTAGCGGGCAGAGAGGAGCAGTTCTTC
>TRBJ1-2|TRBV5-4|NA|NA
CASSFSNRDRHGYTF
TGTGCCAGCAGCTTTTCAAACAGGGACCGACATGGCTACACCTTC
>TRBJ1-6|TRBV5-6|NA|NA
CASSLRPGHFNSPLHF
TGTGCCAGCAGCTTGAGACCGGGACACTTTAATTCACCCCTCCACTTT
>TRBJ1-2|TRBV5-6|few|NA
CASSFRVLRRGYGYTF
TGTGCCAGCAGCTTCAGGGTCCTCAGGCGGGGCTATGGCTACACCTTC
>TRBJ2-2|TRBV5-1|NA|NA
CASSFQGGELFF
TGCGCCAGCAGCTTCCAGGGCGGGGAGCTGTTTTTT
>TRBJ1-6|TRBV4-1|NA|TRBD1
CASSLGQGLPYNSPLHF
TGCGCCAGCAGCCTCGGACAGGGACTCCCTTATAATTCACCCCTCCACTTT
>TRBJ2-7|TRBV5-1|NA|NA
CASSLYLVSEQYF
TGCGCCAGCAGCCTCTACCTAGTTAGCGAGCAGTACTTC
>TRBJ2-1|TRBV9|NA|NA
CASQGGPYNEQFF
TGTGCCAGCCAGGGAGGACCCTACAATGAGCAGTTCTTC
>TRBJ2-7|TRBV2|NA|NA
CASSDLNYYEQYF
TGTGCCAGCAGTGACCTCAACTACTACGAGCAGTACTTC
>TRBJ2-1|TRBV5-4|NA|TRBD2
CASSPQLAGSGNEQFF
TGTGCCAGCAGCCCGCAACTAGCGGGTTCGGGGAATGAGCAGTTCTTC
>TRBJ1-5|TRBV6-6|few|NA
CASSNAQGNQPQHF
TGTGCCAGCAGTAACGCCCAGGGGAATCAGCCCCAGCATTTT
>TRBJ2-5|TRBV5-8|once|TRBD1
CASSVGTGGFQETQYF
TGTGCCAGCAGCGTCGGGACAGGGGGTTTCCAAGAGACCCAGTACTTC
>TRBJ1-5|TRBV12-5|NA|NA
CASGLVYRVGEGSNQPQHF
TGTGCTAGTGGTTTGGTGTACAGGGTGGGCGAGGGGAGCAATCAGCCCCAGCATTTT
>TRBJ1-2|TRBV5-5|NA|NA
CASGRAAGYGYTF
TGTGCCAGCGGGAGGGCCGCCGGGTATGGCTACACCTTC
>TRBJ2-5|TRBV7-9|NA|TRBD1
CASSRPKGAGETQYF
TGTGCCAGCAGCCGCCCCAAGGGGGCAGGGGAGACCCAGTACTTC
>TRBJ2-1|TRBV29-1|NA|NA
CSTRRGGAEQFF
TGCAGCACCCGGCGGGGCGGCGCTGAGCAGTTCTTC
>TRBJ2-1|TRBV4-1|once|NA
CASSQEWAAGFYNEQFF
TGCGCCAGCAGCCAAGAATGGGCGGCGGGATTTTACAATGAGCAGTTCTTC
>TRBJ1-4|TRBV2|NA|NA
CASSTGYIEKLFF
TGTGCCAGCAGTACAGGGTATATTGAAAAACTGTTTTTT
>TRBJ1-1|TRBV5-1|NA|NA
CASSLGSGNTEAFF
TGCGCCAGCAGCTTGGGCTCGGGGAACACTGAAGCTTTCTTT
>TRBJ2-5|TRBV7-2|NA|TRBD2
CASSRTSGAEETQYF
TGTGCCAGCAGCAGGACTAGCGGGGCCGAAGAGACCCAGTACTTC
>TRBJ2-3|TRBV5-1|medium-sized|TRBD2
CASSLGGGYTDTQYF
TGCGCCAGCAGCTTGGGCGGGGGGTACACAGATACGCAGTATTTT
>TRBJ2-1|TRBV29-1|NA|NA
CSGKTVRLNNEQFF
TGCAGCGGCAAGACTGTTCGATTAAACAATGAGCAGTTCTTC
>TRBJ1-4|TRBV6-1|once|TRBD1
CASRSGGGDEKLFF
TGTGCCAGCAGATCAGGGGGCGGGGATGAAAAACTGTTTTTT